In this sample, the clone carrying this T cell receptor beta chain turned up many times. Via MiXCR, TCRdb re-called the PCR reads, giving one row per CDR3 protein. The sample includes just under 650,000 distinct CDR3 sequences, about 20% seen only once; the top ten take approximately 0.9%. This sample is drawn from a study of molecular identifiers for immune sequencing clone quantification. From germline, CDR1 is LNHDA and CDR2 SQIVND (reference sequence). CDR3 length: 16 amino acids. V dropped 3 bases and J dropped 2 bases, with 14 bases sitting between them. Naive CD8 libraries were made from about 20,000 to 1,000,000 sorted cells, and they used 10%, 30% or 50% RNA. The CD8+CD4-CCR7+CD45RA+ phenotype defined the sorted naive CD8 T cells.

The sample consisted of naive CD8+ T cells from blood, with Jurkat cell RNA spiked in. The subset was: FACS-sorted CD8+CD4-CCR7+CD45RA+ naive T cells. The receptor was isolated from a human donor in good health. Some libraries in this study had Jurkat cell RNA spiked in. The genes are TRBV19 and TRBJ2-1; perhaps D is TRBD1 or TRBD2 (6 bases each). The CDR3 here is CASSMSAGQAYNEQFF. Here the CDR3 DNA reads TGTGCCAGTAGTATGTCGGCGGGACAAGCCTACAATGAGCAGTTCTTC.